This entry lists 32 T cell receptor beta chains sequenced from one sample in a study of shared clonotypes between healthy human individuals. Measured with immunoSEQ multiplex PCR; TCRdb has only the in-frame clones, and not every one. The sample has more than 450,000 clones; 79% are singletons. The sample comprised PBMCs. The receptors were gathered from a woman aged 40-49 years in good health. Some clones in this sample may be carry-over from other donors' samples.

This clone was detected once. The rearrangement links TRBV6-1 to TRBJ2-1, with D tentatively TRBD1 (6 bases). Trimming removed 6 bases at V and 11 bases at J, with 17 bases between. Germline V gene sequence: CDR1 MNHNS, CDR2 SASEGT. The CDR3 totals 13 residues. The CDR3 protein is CASSLEQGLKQFF. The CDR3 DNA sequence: TGTGCCAGCAGCCTCGAACAGGGTCTAAAGCAGTTCTTC.

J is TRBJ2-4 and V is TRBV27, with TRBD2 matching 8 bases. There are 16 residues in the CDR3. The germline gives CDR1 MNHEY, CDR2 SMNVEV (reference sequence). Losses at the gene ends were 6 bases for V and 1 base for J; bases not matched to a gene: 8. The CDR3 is CASSPGRGSAKNIQYF. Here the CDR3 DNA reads TGTGCCAGCAGCCCCGGGAGGGGGTCCGCCAAAAACATTCAGTACTTC.

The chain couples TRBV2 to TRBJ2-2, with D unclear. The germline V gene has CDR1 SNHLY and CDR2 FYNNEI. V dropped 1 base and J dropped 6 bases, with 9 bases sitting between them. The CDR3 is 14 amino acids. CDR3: CASSEVLGAGELFF. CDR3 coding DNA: TGTGCCAGCAGTGAAGTGCTTGGGGCCGGGGAGCTGTTTTTT. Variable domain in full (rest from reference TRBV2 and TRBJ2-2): EPEVTQTPSHQVTQMGQEVILRCVPISNHLYFYWYRQILGQKVEFLVSFYNNEISEKSEIFDDQFSVERPDGSNFTLKIRSTKLEDSAMYFCASSEVLGAGELFFGEGSRLTVL.

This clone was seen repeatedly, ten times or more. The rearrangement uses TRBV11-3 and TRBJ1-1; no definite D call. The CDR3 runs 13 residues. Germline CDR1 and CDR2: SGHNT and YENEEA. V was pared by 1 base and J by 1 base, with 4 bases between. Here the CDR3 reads CASSLVENTEAFF. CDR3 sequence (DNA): TGTGCCAGCAGCTTAGTTGAGAACACTGAAGCTTTCTTT.

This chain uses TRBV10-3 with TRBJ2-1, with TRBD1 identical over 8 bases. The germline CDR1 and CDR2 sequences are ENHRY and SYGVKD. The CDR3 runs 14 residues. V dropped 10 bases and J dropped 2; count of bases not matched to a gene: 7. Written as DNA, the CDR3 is TGTGCCACCCAGGGGGCGGATGCCTACAATGAGCAGTTCTTC. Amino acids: CATQGADAYNEQFF.

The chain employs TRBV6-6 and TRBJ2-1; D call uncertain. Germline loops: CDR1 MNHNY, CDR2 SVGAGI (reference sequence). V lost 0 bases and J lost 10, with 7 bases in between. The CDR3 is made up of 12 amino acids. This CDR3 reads CASSYSTGEQFF. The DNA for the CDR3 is TGTGCCAGCAGTTACTCAACTGGAGAGCAGTTCTTC.

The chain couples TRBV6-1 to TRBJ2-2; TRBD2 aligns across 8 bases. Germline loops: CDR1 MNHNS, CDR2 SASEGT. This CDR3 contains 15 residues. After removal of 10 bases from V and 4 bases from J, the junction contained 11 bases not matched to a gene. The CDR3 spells CATPWVAGITGELFF. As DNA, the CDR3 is TGTGCCACTCCTTGGGTAGCGGGAATCACCGGGGAGCTGTTTTTT.

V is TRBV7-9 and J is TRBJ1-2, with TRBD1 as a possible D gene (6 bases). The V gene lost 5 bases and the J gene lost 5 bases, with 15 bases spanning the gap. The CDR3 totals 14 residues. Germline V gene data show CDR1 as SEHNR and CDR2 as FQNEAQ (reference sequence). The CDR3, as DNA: TGTGCCAGCAGCCCTGGGGGGGCGTGGTATGGCTACACCTTC. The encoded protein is CASSPGGAWYGYTF.

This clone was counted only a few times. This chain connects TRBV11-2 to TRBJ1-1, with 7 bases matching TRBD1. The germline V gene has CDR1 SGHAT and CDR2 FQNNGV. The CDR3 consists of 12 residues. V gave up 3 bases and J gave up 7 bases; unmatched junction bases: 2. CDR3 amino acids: CASSFRDSEAFF. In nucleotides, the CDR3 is TGTGCCAGCAGCTTCCGGGACAGTGAAGCTTTCTTT.

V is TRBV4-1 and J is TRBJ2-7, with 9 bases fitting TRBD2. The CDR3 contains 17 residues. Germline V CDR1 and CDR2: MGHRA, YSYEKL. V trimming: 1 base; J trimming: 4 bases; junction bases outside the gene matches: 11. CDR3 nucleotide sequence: TGCGCCAGCAGCCAAGGTCTGGCTAGCGGGAATAGGTACGAGCAGTACTTC. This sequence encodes CASSQGLASGNRYEQYF.

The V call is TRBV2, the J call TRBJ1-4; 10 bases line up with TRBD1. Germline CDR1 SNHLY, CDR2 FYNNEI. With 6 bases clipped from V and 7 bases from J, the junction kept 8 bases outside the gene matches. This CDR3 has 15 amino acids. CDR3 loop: CASRAGQGLSEKLFF. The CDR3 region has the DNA TGTGCCAGCAGAGCGGGACAGGGGTTATCTGAAAAACTGTTTTTT.

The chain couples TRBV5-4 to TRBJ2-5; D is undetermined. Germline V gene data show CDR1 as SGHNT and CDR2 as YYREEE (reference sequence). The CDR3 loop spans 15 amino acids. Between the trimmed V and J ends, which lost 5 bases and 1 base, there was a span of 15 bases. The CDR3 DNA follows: TGTGCCAGCAGACCCTTGCCGCGACCCCAAGAGACCCAGTACTTC. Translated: CASRPLPRPQETQYF.

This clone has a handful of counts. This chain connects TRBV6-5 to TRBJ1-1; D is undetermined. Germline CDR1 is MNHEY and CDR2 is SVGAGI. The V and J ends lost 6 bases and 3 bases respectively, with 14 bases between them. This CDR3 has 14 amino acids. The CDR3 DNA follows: TGTGCCAGCAGCCGGATGTCGAGGGACACTGAAGCTTTCTTT. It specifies CASSRMSRDTEAFF.

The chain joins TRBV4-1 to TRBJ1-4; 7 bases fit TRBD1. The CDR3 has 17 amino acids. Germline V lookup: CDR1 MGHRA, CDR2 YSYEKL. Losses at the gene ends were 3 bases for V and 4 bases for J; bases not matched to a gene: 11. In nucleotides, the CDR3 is TGCGCCAGCAGCCAGAACCTCGGACAGGTTTATAATGAAAAACTGTTTTTT. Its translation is CASSQNLGQVYNEKLFF.

CDR3 bases: TGTGCCTGGAGTGGACTAGCGGGGGCCACAGATACGCAGTATTTT. Its translation: CAWSGLAGATDTQYF. The chain recombines TRBV30 with TRBJ2-3; 12 positions agree with TRBD2. Trimming at V came to 1 base and at J to 2 bases, leaving 1 base not matched to a gene. CDR3 size: 15 residues. Germline-derived CDR1 and CDR2 are GTSNPN and SVGIG (reference sequence).

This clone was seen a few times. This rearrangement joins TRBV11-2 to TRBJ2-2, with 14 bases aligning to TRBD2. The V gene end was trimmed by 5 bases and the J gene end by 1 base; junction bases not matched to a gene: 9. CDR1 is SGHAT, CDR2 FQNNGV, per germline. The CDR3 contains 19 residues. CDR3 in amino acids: CASSPGLAGVPGNTGELFF. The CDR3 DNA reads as TGTGCCAGCAGCCCGGGACTAGCGGGAGTCCCTGGGAACACCGGGGAGCTGTTTTTT.

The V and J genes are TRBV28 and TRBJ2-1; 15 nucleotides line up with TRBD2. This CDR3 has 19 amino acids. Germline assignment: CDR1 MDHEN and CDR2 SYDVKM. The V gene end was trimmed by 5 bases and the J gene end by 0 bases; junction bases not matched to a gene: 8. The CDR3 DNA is TGTGCCAGCAGTCGGACTAGCGGGAGGGCCCAGATCTCCTACAATGAGCAGTTCTTC. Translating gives CASSRTSGRAQISYNEQFF. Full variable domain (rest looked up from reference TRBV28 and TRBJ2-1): DVKVTQSSRYLVKRTGEKVFLECVQDMDHENMFWYRQDPGLGLRLIYFSYDVKMKEKGDIPEGYSVSREKKERFSLILESASTNQTSMYLCASSRTSGRAQISYNEQFFGPGTRLTVL.

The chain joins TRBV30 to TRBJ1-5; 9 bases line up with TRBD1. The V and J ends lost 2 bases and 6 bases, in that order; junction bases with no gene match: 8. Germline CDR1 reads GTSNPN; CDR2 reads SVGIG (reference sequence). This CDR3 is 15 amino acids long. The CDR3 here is CAWSTVGQGSQPQHF. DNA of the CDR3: TGTGCCTGGAGTACTGTCGGACAGGGGAGTCAGCCCCAGCATTTT.

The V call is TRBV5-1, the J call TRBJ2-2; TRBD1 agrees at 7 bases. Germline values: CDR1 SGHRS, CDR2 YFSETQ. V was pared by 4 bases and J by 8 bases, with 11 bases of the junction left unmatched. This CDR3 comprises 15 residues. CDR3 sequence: CASSAGTAPLGELFF. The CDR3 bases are TGCGCCAGCAGCGCCGGGACAGCGCCTTTAGGGGAGCTGTTTTTT.

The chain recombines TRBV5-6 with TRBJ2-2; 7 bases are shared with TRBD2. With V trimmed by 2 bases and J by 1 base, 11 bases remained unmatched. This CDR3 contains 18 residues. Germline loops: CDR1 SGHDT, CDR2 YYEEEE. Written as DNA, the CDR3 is TGTGCCAGCAGCTTAAAAAAAAAGGGACTACAGAACACCGGGGAGCTGTTTTTT. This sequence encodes CASSLKKKGLQNTGELFF.

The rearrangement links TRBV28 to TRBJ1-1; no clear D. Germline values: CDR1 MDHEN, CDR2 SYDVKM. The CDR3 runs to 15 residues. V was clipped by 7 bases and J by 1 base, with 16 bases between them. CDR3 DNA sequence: TGTGCCAGCAACTATCAGATTAACGGGAACACTGAAGCTTTCTTT. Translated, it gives CASNYQINGNTEAFF.

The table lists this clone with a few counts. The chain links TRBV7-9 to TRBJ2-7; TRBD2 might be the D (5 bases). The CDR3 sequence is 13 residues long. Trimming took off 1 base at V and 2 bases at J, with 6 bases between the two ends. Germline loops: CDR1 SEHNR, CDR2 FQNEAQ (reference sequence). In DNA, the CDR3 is TGTGCCAGCAGCTTAGAACTAGCCTACGAGCAGTACTTC. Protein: CASSLELAYEQYF.

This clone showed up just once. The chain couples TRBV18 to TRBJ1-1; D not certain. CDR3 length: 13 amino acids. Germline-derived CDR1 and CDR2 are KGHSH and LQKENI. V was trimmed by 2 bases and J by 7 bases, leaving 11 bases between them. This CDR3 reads CASSPIRRSEAFF. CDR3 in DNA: TGTGCCAGCTCACCAATTAGGCGGAGTGAAGCTTTCTTT.

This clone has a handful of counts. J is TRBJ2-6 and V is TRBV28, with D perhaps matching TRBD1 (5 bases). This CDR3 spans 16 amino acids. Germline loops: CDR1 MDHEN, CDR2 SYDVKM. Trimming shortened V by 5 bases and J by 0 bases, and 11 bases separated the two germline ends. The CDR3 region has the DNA TGTGCCAGCAGTCCAGGGCCACCCTCTGGGGCCAACGTCCTGACTTTC. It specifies CASSPGPPSGANVLTF.

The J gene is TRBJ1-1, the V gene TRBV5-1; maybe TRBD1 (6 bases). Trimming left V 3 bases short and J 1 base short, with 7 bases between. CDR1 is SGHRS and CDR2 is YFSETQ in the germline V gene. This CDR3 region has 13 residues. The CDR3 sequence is CASSWTENTEAFF. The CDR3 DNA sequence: TGCGCCAGCAGCTGGACAGAGAACACTGAAGCTTTCTTT.

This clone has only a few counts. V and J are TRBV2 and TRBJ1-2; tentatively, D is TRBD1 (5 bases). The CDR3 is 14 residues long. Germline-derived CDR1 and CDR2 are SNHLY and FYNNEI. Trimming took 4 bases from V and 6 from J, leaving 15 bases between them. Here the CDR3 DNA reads TGTGCCAGCAGTGGGACACGGGGTAGGGATGGCTACACCTTC. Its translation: CASSGTRGRDGYTF. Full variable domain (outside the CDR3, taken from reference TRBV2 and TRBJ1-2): EPEVTQTPSHQVTQMGQEVILRCVPISNHLYFYWYRQILGQKVEFLVSFYNNEISEKSEIFDDQFSVERPDGSNFTLKIRSTKLEDSAMYFCASSGTRGRDGYTFGSGTRLTVV.

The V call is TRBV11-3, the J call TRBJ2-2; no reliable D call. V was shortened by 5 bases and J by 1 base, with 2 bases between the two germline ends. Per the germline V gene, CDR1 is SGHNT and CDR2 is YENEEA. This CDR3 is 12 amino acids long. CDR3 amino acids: CASSGNTGELFF. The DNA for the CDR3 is TGTGCCAGCAGCGGGAACACCGGGGAGCTGTTTTTT. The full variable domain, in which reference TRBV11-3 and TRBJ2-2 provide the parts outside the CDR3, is EAGVVQSPRYKIIEKKQPVAFWCNPISGHNTLYWYLQNLGQGPELLIRYENEEAVDDSQLPKDRFSAERLKGVDSTLKIQPAELGDSAVYLCASSGNTGELFFGEGSRLTVL.

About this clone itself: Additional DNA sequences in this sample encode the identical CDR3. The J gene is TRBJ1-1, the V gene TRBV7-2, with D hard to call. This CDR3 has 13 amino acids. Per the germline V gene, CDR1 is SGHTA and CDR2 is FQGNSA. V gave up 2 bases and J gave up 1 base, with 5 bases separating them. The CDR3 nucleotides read TGTGCCAGCAGCTTACGTGGGAACACTGAAGCTTTCTTT. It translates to CASSLRGNTEAFF.

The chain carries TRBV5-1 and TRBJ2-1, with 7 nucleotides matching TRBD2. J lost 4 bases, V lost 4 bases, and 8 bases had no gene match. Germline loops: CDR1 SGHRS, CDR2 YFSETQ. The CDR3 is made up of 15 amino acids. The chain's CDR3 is CASSDASGTYNEQFF. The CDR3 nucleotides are TGCGCCAGCAGCGACGCTAGCGGAACTTACAATGAGCAGTTCTTC.

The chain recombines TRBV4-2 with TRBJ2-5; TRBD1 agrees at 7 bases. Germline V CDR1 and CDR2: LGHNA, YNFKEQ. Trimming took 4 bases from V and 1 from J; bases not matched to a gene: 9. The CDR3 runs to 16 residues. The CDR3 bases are TGTGCCAGCAGCCCCCAGGGGGACACACTCCAAGAGACCCAGTACTTC. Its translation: CASSPQGDTLQETQYF.

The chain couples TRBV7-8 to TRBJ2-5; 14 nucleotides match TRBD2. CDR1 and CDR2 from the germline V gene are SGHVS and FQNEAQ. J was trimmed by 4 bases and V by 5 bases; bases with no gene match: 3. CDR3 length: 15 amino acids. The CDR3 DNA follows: TGTGCCAGCAGCCCGGGACTAGCGGGAGTAGAGACCCAGTACTTC. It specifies CASSPGLAGVETQYF.

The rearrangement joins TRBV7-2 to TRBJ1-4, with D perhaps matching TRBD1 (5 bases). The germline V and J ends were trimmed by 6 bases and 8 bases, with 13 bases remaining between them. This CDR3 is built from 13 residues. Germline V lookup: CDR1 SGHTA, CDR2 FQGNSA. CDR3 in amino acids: CASSSVGGEKLFF. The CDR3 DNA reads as TGTGCCAGCAGTTCCGTGGGGGGAGAAAAACTGTTTTTT.